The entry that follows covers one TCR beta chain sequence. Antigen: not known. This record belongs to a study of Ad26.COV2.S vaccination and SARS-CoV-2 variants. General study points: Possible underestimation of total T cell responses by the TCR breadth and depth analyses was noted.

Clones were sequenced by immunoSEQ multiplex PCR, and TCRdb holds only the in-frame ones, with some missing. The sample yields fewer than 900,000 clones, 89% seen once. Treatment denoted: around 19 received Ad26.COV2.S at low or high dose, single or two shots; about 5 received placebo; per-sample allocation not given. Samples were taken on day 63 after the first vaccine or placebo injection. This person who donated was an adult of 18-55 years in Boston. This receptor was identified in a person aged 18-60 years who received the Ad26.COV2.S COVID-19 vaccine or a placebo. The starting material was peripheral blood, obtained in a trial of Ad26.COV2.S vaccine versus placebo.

In DNA form, the CDR3 reads TGTGCCAGCGGGCAGGGCCCGGCGCAGTACTTC. It encodes CASGQGPAQYF. The genes are TRBV27 and TRBJ2-7, with a possible D match to TRBD1 (5 bases). Trimming stripped 8 bases from V and 9 bases from J, with 14 bases between. The germline V gene has CDR1 MNHEY and CDR2 SMNVEV (reference sequence). This CDR3 has 11 residues.